This TCR beta chain originates from a study of blood T cell repertoires in COVID-19. The V and J ends lost 1 base and 7 bases, in that order; junction bases with no gene match: 4. The CDR3 length is 15 residues. Germline V gene sequence: CDR1 LGHDT, CDR2 YNNKEL (reference sequence). Profiled with immunoSEQ multiplex PCR; TCRdb holds only in-frame clones, not every one. The sample lists roughly 290,000 clones; roughly 84% were seen once. The sequenced material came from peripheral blood. This rearrangement joins TRBV3-1 (or the pseudogene TRBV3-2) to TRBJ1-4; 9 bases map to TRBD1. This sequence was found in a person aged 65-85 years with COVID-19, enrolled during active disease. CDR3 DNA sequence: TGTGCCAGCAGCCAAGCTCGGACAGGGGCTGAAAAACTGTTTTTT. Amino acids: CASSQARTGAEKLFF.